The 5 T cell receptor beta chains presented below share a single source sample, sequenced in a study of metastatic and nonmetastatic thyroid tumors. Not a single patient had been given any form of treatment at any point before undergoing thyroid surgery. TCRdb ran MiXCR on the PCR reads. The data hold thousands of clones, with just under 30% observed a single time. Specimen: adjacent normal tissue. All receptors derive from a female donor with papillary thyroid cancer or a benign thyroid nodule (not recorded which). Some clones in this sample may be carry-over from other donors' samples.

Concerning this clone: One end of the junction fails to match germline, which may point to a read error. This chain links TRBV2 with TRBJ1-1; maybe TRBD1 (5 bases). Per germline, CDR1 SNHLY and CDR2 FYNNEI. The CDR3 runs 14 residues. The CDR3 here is CASRPDSSYTQALF. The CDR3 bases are TGTGCCAGCAGGCCCGACAGTTCGTACACTCAAGCTCTCTTT.

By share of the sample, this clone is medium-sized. In DNA, the CDR3 is TGTGCCATCAGTGAGCCGTCCACCGGGACAGGGACCTACGAGCAGTACTTC. Amino acids: CAISEPSTGTGTYEQYF. J is TRBJ2-7 and V is TRBV10-3, with 9 bases fitting TRBD1. V gave up 2 bases and J gave up 2 bases; unmatched junction bases: 10. Looked up from germline, CDR1 is ENHRY and CDR2 is SYGVKD. This CDR3 has 17 amino acids.

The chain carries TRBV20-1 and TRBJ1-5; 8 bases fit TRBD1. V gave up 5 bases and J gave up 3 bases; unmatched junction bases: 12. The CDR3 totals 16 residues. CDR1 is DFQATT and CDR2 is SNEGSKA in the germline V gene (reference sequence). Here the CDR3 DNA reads TGCAGTGCTTTATGGCAGGGGGCTCCGGTCAATCAGCCCCAGCATTTT. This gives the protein CSALWQGAPVNQPQHF.

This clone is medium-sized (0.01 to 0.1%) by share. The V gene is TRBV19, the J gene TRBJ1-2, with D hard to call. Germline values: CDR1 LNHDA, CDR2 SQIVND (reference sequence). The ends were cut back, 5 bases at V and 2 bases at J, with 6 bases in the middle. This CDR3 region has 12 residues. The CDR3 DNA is TGTGCCAGTAGTGCCCCGAACTATGGCTACACCTTC. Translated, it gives CASSAPNYGYTF.

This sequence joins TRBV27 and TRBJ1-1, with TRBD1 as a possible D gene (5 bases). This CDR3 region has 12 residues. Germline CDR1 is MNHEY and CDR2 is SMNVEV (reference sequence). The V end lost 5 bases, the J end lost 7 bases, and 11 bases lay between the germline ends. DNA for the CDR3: TGTGCCAGCAGTGGAGGACAAAATGAAGCTTTCTTT. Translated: CASSGGQNEAFF.